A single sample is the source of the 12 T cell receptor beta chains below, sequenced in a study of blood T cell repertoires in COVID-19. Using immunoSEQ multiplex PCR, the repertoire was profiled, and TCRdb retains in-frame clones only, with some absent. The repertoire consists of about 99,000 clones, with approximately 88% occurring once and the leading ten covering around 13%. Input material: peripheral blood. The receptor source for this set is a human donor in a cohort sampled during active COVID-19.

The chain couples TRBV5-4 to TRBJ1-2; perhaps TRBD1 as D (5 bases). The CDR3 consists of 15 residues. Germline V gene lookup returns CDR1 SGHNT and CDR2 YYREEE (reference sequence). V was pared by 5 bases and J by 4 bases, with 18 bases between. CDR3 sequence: CASRPAGGVGYGYTF. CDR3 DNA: TGTGCCAGCAGGCCCGCCGGGGGAGTGGGCTATGGCTACACCTTC.

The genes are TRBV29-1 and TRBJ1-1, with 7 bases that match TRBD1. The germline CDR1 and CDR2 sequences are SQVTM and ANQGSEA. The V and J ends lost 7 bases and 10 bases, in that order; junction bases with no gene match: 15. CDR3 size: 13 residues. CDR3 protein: CSASRGTAETAFF. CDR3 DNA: TGCAGCGCCTCTCGCGGGACAGCTGAAACAGCTTTCTTT.

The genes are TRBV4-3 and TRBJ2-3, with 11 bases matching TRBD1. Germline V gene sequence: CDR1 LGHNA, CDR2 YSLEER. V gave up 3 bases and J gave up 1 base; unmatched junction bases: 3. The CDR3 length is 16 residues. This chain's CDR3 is CASSQGTGGGTDTQYF. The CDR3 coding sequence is TGCGCCAGCAGCCAGGGGACAGGGGGAGGCACAGATACGCAGTATTTT.

The CDR3 region is CAWSVSRRGGTQYF. CDR3 nucleotide sequence: TGTGCCTGGAGTGTGTCCCGGCGAGGAGGGACCCAGTACTTC. The J gene is TRBJ2-5, the V gene TRBV30; possibly TRBD2 for D (5 bases). Germline V gene sequence: CDR1 GTSNPN, CDR2 SVGIG (reference sequence). Deletions cut 0 bases from V and 7 bases from J, with 15 bases between. The CDR3 has 14 residues.

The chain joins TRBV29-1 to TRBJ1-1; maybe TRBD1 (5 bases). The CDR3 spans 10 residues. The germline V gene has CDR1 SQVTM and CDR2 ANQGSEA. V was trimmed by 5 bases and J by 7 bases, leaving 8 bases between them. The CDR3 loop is CSVLDNEAFF. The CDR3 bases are TGCAGCGTTCTGGACAATGAAGCTTTCTTT. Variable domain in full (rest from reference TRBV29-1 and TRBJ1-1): SAVISQKPSRDICQRGTSLTIQCQVDSQVTMMFWYRQQPGQSLTLIATANQGSEATYESGFVIDKFPISRPNLTFSTLTVSNMSPEDSSIYLCSVLDNEAFFGQGTRLTVV.

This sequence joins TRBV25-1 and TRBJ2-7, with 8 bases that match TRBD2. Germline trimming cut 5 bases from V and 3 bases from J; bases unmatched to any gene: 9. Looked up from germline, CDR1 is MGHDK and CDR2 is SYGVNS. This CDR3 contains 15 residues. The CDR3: CASSPAGGGIYEQYF. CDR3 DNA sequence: TGTGCCAGCAGTCCCGCCGGGGGGGGAATCTACGAGCAGTACTTC.

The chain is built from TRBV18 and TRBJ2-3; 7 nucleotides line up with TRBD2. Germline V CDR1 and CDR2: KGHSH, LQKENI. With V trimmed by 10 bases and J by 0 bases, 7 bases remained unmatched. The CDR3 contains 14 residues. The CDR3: CAIKSGVSTDTQYF. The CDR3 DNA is TGTGCCATAAAAAGCGGGGTCAGCACAGATACGCAGTATTTT.

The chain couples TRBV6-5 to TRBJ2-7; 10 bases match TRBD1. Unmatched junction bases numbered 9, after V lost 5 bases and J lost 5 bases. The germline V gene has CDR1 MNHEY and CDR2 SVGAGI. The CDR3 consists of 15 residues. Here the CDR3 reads CASSRGQGDSDEQYF. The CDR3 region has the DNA TGTGCCAGCAGTAGAGGACAGGGGGATAGCGACGAGCAGTACTTC.

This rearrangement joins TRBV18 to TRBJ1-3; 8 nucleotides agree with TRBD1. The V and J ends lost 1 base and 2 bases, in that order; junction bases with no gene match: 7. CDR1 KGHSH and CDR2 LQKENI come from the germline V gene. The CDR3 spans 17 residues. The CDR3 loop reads CASSPLGQGATGNTIYF. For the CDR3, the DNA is TGTGCCAGCTCACCACTCGGGCAGGGGGCAACTGGAAACACCATATATTTT.

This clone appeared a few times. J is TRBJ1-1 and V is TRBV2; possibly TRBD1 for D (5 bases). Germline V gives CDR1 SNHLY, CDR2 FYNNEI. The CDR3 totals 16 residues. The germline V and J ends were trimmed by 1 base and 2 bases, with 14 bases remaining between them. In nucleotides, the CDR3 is TGTGCCAGCAGTGAAGAGGGGCCGAGATTTAACACTGAAGCTTTCTTT. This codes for CASSEEGPRFNTEAFF.

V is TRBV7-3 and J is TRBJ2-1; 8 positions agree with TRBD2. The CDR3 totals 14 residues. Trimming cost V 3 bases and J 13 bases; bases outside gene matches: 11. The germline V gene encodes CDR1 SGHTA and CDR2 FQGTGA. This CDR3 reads CASSFQRRGAVQFF. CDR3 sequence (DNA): TGTGCCAGCAGCTTCCAACGGCGGGGGGCCGTCCAGTTCTTC.

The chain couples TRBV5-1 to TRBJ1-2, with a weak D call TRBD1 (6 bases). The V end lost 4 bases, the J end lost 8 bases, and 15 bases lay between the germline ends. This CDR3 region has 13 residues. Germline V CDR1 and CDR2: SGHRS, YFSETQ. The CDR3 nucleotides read TGCGCCAGCAGCGTGAACAGGGTTGGGGGCTACACCTTC. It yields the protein CASSVNRVGGYTF.